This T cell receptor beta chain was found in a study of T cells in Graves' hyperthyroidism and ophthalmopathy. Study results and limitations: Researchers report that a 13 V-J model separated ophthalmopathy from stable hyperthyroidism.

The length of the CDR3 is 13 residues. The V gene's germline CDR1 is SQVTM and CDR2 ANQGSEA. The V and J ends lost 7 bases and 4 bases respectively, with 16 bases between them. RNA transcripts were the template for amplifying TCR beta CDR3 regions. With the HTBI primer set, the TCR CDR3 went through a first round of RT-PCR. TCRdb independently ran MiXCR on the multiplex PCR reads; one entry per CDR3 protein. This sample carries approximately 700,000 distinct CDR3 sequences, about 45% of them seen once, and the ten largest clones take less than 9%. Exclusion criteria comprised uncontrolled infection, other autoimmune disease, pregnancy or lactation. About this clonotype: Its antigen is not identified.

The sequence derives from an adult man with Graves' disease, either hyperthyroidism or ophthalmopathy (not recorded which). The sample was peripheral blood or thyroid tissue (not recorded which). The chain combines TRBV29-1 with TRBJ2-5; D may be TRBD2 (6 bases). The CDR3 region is CSGIGSSPETQYF. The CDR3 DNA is TGCAGCGGTATCGGGAGCTCCCCAGAGACCCAGTACTTC.